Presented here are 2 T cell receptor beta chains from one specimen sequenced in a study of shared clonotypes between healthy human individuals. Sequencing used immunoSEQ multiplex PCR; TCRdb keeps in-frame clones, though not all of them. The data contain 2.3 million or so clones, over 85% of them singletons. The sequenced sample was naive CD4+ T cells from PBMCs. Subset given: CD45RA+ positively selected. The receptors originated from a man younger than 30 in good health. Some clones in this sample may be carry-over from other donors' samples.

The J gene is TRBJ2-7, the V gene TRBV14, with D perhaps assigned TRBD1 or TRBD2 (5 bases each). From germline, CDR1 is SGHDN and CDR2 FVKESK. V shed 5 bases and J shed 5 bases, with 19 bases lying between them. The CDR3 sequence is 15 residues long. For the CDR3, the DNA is TGTGCCAGCAGCGGGCGGTGGGCAGGGACGCACGAGCAGTACTTC. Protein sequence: CASSGRWAGTHEQYF.

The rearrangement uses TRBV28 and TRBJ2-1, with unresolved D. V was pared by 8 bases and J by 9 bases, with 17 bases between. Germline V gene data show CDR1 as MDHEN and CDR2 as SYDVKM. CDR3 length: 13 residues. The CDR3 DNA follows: TGTGCCAGCCCGAAACTGGTCCCGTTTGAGCAGTTCTTC. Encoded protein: CASPKLVPFEQFF.